This T cell receptor beta chain was sequenced for a study of T cell responses to AZD1222 COVID-19 vaccine. Profiling relied on immunoSEQ multiplex PCR, and the TCRdb table lists in-frame clones only, not all of them. This sample has 100,000 to 150,000 clones, with around 90% found just once. Turning to this clone: Its cognate antigen is unknown.

Trimming cost V 3 bases and J 1 base, with 12 bases left between them. The CDR3 length is 16 residues. CDR1 is LGHNA, CDR2 YSLEER, per germline. Study findings and constraints: In a largely white British group with more females than males, clonal diversity was possibly underestimated. A reported finding is that nearly half of spike-specific TCRs target unmutated variant regions. Spike-wide coverage was observed for vaccine-associated CD4 TCRs, with dominant responses at 160-218 and 743-854. Seropositivity was recorded at baseline in only a handful of AZD1222 recipients.

This specimen consisted of peripheral blood, obtained on day 0 of AZD1222 vaccination. This rearrangement joins TRBV4-3 to TRBJ2-2; a possible D gene is TRBD2 (6 bases). This clonotype originated in an adult in good health. CDR3 amino acids: CASSHAGTLNTGELFF. CDR3 nucleotide sequence: TGCGCCAGCAGCCACGCCGGGACTTTGAACACCGGGGAGCTGTTTTTT.